These T cell receptor beta chains were read from a single sample in a study of shared clonotypes between healthy human individuals. Sequenced by immunoSEQ multiplex PCR; TCRdb stores in-frame clones only, minus some. The sample comprises roughly 2.4 million clones, 95% of which are singletons, and about 0.13% rests with the top ten. The sample consisted of naive CD4+ T cells sorted from blood. The receptors stem from a man between 18 and 35 years old in good health. Each CDR3 is given with its conserved first and last residue. Fields, in order: D gene, clone size, V gene, J gene, CDR3 DNA, CDR3 protein. D genes are given only for firm matches. Some rows have no size entry. The others give once, few or many, or a class for an expanded clone.

d_call: TRBD1
clone_size: .
v_call: TRBV19
j_call: TRBJ1-6
cdr3_nt: TGTGCCAGTAGTACTGACAGGGGTGCACCCCTCCACTTT
cdr3_aa: CASSTDRGAPLHF

d_call: .
clone_size: .
v_call: TRBV7-8
j_call: TRBJ1-1
cdr3_nt: TGTGCCAGCAGCTCAGGACACATTGAAGCTTTCTTT
cdr3_aa: CASSSGHIEAFF

d_call: .
clone_size: .
v_call: TRBV10-3
j_call: TRBJ1-4
cdr3_nt: TGTGCCATCGCTTCCGGCAGTAATGAAAAACTGTTTTTT
cdr3_aa: CAIASGSNEKLFF

d_call: .
clone_size: .
v_call: TRBV30
j_call: TRBJ1-1
cdr3_nt: TGTGCCTGGAGTGGGGCCAAGCTGCCTGAAGCTTTCTTT
cdr3_aa: CAWSGAKLPEAFF

d_call: .
clone_size: .
v_call: TRBV28
j_call: TRBJ1-5
cdr3_nt: TGTGCCAGCAGTTTAGTCCAGGGCACTCAGCCCCAGCATTTT
cdr3_aa: CASSLVQGTQPQHF

d_call: .
clone_size: .
v_call: TRBV5-6
j_call: TRBJ1-2
cdr3_nt: TGTGCCAGCAGCCCTGGCGGGGGGTACCATAACTATGGCTACACCTTC
cdr3_aa: CASSPGGGYHNYGYTF

d_call: .
clone_size: once
v_call: TRBV11-2
j_call: TRBJ2-5
cdr3_nt: TGTGCCAGCAGCCTAAACGGGATCCAAGAGACCCAGTACTTC
cdr3_aa: CASSLNGIQETQYF

d_call: .
clone_size: .
v_call: TRBV6-5
j_call: TRBJ2-7
cdr3_nt: TGTGCCAGCAGTGAGACCATAGCCTACGAGCAGTACTTC
cdr3_aa: CASSETIAYEQYF

d_call: .
clone_size: .
v_call: TRBV9
j_call: TRBJ1-1
cdr3_nt: TGTGCCAGCAGCGGAACCGGGACTTTGAACACTGAAGCTTTCTTT
cdr3_aa: CASSGTGTLNTEAFF

d_call: TRBD1
clone_size: .
v_call: TRBV6-5
j_call: TRBJ1-1
cdr3_nt: TGTGCCAGCAACTCAGGGGGGGTCACTGAAGCTTTCTTT
cdr3_aa: CASNSGGVTEAFF

d_call: TRBD2
clone_size: .
v_call: TRBV30
j_call: TRBJ2-1
cdr3_nt: TGTGCCTGGAGTGTTGTAGCGGGAGGGCCCGGGTCGGTCTTC
cdr3_aa: CAWSVVAGGPGSVF

d_call: TRBD1
clone_size: once
v_call: TRBV5-1
j_call: TRBJ1-2
cdr3_nt: TGCGCCAGCAGCATCACAGGGGGCACCAACTATGGCTACACCTTC
cdr3_aa: CASSITGGTNYGYTF

d_call: TRBD2
clone_size: .
v_call: TRBV5-1
j_call: TRBJ2-7
cdr3_nt: TGCGCCAGCAGCTGGGGGGGAGACGAGCAGTACTTC
cdr3_aa: CASSWGGDEQYF

d_call: .
clone_size: .
v_call: TRBV30
j_call: TRBJ2-6
cdr3_nt: TGTGCCTGGAGGCACGTAGCTGGGGCCAACGTCCTGACTTTC
cdr3_aa: CAWRHVAGANVLTF

d_call: .
clone_size: .
v_call: TRBV5-6
j_call: TRBJ1-5
cdr3_nt: TGTGCCAGCAGCCCATGGGGGGGCGCAGAGGTTCAGCCCCAGCATTTT
cdr3_aa: CASSPWGGAEVQPQHF

d_call: .
clone_size: .
v_call: TRBV30
j_call: TRBJ1-4
cdr3_nt: TGTGCCTGGAGTGTGTCCAGGGTACTCGAAAAACTGTTTTTT
cdr3_aa: CAWSVSRVLEKLFF

d_call: .
clone_size: .
v_call: TRBV11-2
j_call: TRBJ2-6
cdr3_nt: TGTGCCAGCAGAGGCATTCGCTCTGGGGCCAACGTCCTGACTTTC
cdr3_aa: CASRGIRSGANVLTF

d_call: TRBD2
clone_size: .
v_call: TRBV30
j_call: TRBJ2-2
cdr3_nt: TGTGCCTGGAGTGTTCGGACTAGCGGGAGGGCCAGCACCGGGGAGCTGTTTTTT
cdr3_aa: CAWSVRTSGRASTGELFF

d_call: TRBD1
clone_size: .
v_call: TRBV30
j_call: TRBJ1-5
cdr3_nt: TGTGCCGCAACAGGGGGGGGCAATCAGCCCCAGCATTTT
cdr3_aa: CAATGGGNQPQHF

d_call: .
clone_size: .
v_call: TRBV19
j_call: TRBJ1-6
cdr3_nt: TGTGCCAGTAGCAGGACACCTAGCTCCTATAATTCACCCCTCCACTTT
cdr3_aa: CASSRTPSSYNSPLHF

d_call: .
clone_size: .
v_call: TRBV27
j_call: TRBJ1-1
cdr3_nt: TGTGCCAGCAGTTCTGGCGAGAACACTGAAGCTTTCTTT
cdr3_aa: CASSSGENTEAFF

d_call: TRBD1
clone_size: .
v_call: TRBV19
j_call: TRBJ2-2
cdr3_nt: TGTGCCAGTAGTGAACAGGGGCGCACCGGGGAGCTGTTTTTT
cdr3_aa: CASSEQGRTGELFF

d_call: .
clone_size: .
v_call: TRBV30
j_call: TRBJ2-5
cdr3_nt: TGTGCCTGGAGTGTTAGTGGAGAGACCCAGTACTTC
cdr3_aa: CAWSVSGETQYF

d_call: .
clone_size: .
v_call: TRBV30
j_call: TRBJ1-6
cdr3_nt: TGTGCCTGCTCGGGGGGGCTTAATTCACCCCTCCACTTT
cdr3_aa: CACSGGLNSPLHF

d_call: TRBD1
clone_size: .
v_call: TRBV5-1
j_call: TRBJ1-5
cdr3_nt: TGCGCCAGCAGCCTGACAGGGTACAATCAGCCCCAGCATTTT
cdr3_aa: CASSLTGYNQPQHF

d_call: TRBD2
clone_size: .
v_call: TRBV7-2
j_call: TRBJ2-3
cdr3_nt: TGTGCCAGCAGCCCCCGGACTAGCGGGTCAGATACGCAGTATTTT
cdr3_aa: CASSPRTSGSDTQYF

d_call: .
clone_size: .
v_call: TRBV4-3
j_call: TRBJ2-1
cdr3_nt: TGCGCCAGCAGCCAAGAAAGGAGGACGGGGCAGTTCTTC
cdr3_aa: CASSQERRTGQFF

d_call: .
clone_size: .
v_call: TRBV18
j_call: TRBJ1-2
cdr3_nt: TGTGCCAGCTCACAGGGGACGGAGAACTATGGCTACACCTTC
cdr3_aa: CASSQGTENYGYTF

d_call: .
clone_size: .
v_call: TRBV6-6
j_call: TRBJ2-2
cdr3_nt: TGTGCCAGCAGTTACGGTGGATTCGGTTCCGGGGAGCTGTTTTTT
cdr3_aa: CASSYGGFGSGELFF

d_call: .
clone_size: once
v_call: TRBV15
j_call: TRBJ2-3
cdr3_nt: TGTGCCACCAGCAGAGATGGGGGCCGGGGCACAGATACGCAGTATTTT
cdr3_aa: CATSRDGGRGTDTQYF

d_call: TRBD1
clone_size: .
v_call: TRBV2
j_call: TRBJ1-4
cdr3_nt: TGTGCCAGCACTACACAGGGGTCAGATGAAAAACTGTTTTTT
cdr3_aa: CASTTQGSDEKLFF

d_call: .
clone_size: .
v_call: TRBV7-9
j_call: TRBJ1-4
cdr3_nt: TGTGCCAGCAGCCCCCCCAGGAGTGCGGGACCAACTAATGAAAAACTGTTTTTT
cdr3_aa: CASSPPRSAGPTNEKLFF

d_call: .
clone_size: .
v_call: TRBV6-5
j_call: TRBJ1-2
cdr3_nt: TGTGCCAGCAGTTACGAAGGCAGCAGTGGCTACACCTTC
cdr3_aa: CASSYEGSSGYTF